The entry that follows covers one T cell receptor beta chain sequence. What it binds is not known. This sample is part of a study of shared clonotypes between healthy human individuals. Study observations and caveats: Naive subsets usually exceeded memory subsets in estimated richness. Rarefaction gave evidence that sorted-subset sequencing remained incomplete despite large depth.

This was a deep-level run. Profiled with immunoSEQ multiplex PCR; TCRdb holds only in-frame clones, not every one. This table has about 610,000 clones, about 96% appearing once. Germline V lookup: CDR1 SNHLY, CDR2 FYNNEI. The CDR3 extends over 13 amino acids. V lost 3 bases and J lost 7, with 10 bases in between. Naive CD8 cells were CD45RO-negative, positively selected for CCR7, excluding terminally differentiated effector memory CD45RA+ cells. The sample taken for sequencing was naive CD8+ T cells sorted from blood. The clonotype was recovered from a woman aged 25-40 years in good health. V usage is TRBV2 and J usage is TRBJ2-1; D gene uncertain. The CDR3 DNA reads TGTGCCAGCAGTGAGGCGATGAGAAATGAGCAGTTCTTC. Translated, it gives CASSEAMRNEQFF. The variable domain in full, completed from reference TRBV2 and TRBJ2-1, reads EPEVTQTPSHQVTQMGQEVILRCVPISNHLYFYWYRQILGQKVEFLVSFYNNEISEKSEIFDDQFSVERPDGSNFTLKIRSTKLEDSAMYFCASSEAMRNEQFFGPGTRLTVL.